These T cell receptor beta chains were read from a single sample in a study of cytomegalovirus exposure and HLA in healthy donors. Generated by immunoSEQ multiplex PCR, the TCRdb table keeps only in-frame clones and is missing some. Found here are around 150,000 clones, about two thirds of them singletons; the top ten hold 2.8%. The material sequenced was PBMCs. The receptor set was obtained from a young woman in good health and CMV-seronegative. CDR3s include the opening cysteine and the closing phenylalanine or tryptophan. A D gene is named only where the DNA matches it firmly. Not all rows give a size; the values are once, few, many and, for expanded clones, a class.

D | J | size | V | DNA | CDR3
NA | TRBJ1-5 | NA | TRBV27 | TGTGCCAGCAGTTTAGTACAGGGTTATCAGCCCCAGCATTTT | CASSLVQGYQPQHF
NA | TRBJ1-3 | NA | TRBV28 | TGTGCCAGTTCCAAGGAGGCCACTGGAAACACCATATATTTT | CASSKEATGNTIYF
TRBD1 | TRBJ1-5 | NA | TRBV4-3 | TGCGCCAGCAGCCAAGATCGGACAGGGTTTATGGGTCAGCCCCAGCATTTT | CASSQDRTGFMGQPQHF
NA | TRBJ2-2 | NA | TRBV5-4 | TGTGCCAGCAAGCCGCGGAGCGGGGAGCTGTTTTTT | CASKPRSGELFF
NA | TRBJ2-1 | NA | TRBV29-1 | TGCAGCCTGCAAACAGGGAGCTCCTACAATGAGCAGTTCTTC | CSLQTGSSYNEQFF
TRBD1 | TRBJ1-1 | NA | TRBV2 | TGTGCCAGCAGTGAACAGGGGACAGCGGACACTGAAGCTTTCTTT | CASSEQGTADTEAFF
NA | TRBJ1-6 | NA | TRBV27 | TGTGCCAGCAGTTTCGGTGATTCACCCCTCCACTTT | CASSFGDSPLHF
TRBD2 | TRBJ2-1 | NA | TRBV5-6 | TGTGCCAGCAGCCTGGGACTAGATAATGAGCAGTTCTTC | CASSLGLDNEQFF
TRBD1 | TRBJ2-3 | NA | TRBV7-9 | TGTGCCAGCAGCACAGTCAGACAGGGATCAGATACGCAGTATTTT | CASSTVRQGSDTQYF
NA | TRBJ1-4 | NA | TRBV18 | TGTGCCAGCTCAGACGGGACAACTAATGAAAAACTGTTTTTT | CASSDGTTNEKLFF
NA | TRBJ2-1 | NA | TRBV30 | TGTGCCTGGAGACAACAGGAGCAGTTCTTC | CAWRQQEQFF
NA | TRBJ2-1 | NA | TRBV7-9 | TGTGCCAGCAGCGGAGGAGTTATTTACAATGAGCAGTTCTTC | CASSGGVIYNEQFF
NA | TRBJ2-7 | NA | TRBV5-4 | TGTGCCAGCACCGACTTGGGTTTTCTAGGCCAGTCCGACGAGCAGTACTTC | CASTDLGFLGQSDEQYF
TRBD1 | TRBJ1-3 | NA | TRBV9 | TGTGCCAGCAGCGTAGGAGGGGGCGCAGAAAACACCATATATTTT | CASSVGGGAENTIYF
NA | TRBJ1-2 | NA | TRBV10-3 | TGTGCCATCAGTGAGTCTGCCGGAGGGGTGAATGGCTACACCTTC | CAISESAGGVNGYTF
NA | TRBJ1-5 | NA | TRBV6-6 | TGTGCCAGCAGTTACTCCGTTGACAGTCAGCCCCAGCATTTT | CASSYSVDSQPQHF
NA | TRBJ2-1 | NA | TRBV5-1 | TGCGCCAGCAGCTTGGAAAATACAGTGCGTGAGCAGTTCTTC | CASSLENTVREQFF
NA | TRBJ2-6 | NA | TRBV7-9 | TGTGCCAGTCGGGTGGCTGGGGCCAACGTCCTGACTTTC | CASRVAGANVLTF
TRBD1 | TRBJ2-3 | NA | TRBV5-1 | TGCGCCAGCAGCTTGTCCACAGGGGTTGTTGCAGATACGCAGTATTTT | CASSLSTGVVADTQYF
TRBD2 | TRBJ2-2 | NA | TRBV7-9 | TGTGCCAGTGAGGGTAGCGGGAGGCCTGGAACCGGGGAGCTGTTTTTT | CASEGSGRPGTGELFF
NA | TRBJ2-1 | NA | TRBV28 | TGTGCCAGCAGCACAACTACCGGGTCCGAGCAGTTCTTC | CASSTTTGSEQFF
TRBD2 | TRBJ2-1 | NA | TRBV15 | TGTGCCACCAGCATACGACTAGCGGAGCAGTTCTTC | CATSIRLAEQFF
TRBD1 | TRBJ2-6 | NA | TRBV4-1 | TGCGCCAGCAGCCGAGTTATTACAGGGGTAGGGAGCTCTGGGGCCAACGTCCTGACTTTC | CASSRVITGVGSSGANVLTF
TRBD1 | TRBJ2-7 | few | TRBV13 | TGTGCCAGCAGCTTAGCAGGTATCGTGGGACAGGGGGCGTGGGAGCAGTACTTC | CASSLAGIVGQGAWEQYF
NA | TRBJ2-1 | NA | TRBV7-6 | TGTGCCAGCAGCCTTGACAATAACCTGCAGTTCTTC | CASSLDNNLQFF
TRBD2 | TRBJ2-7 | NA | TRBV7-2 | TGTGCCAGCAGCTTAGTCGGTAGCGGGGGGGCTGGCGAGCAGTACTTC | CASSLVGSGGAGEQYF
NA | TRBJ1-1 | NA | TRBV7-3 | TGTGCCAGCAGCTTAGAGAGTAACACTGAAGCTTTCTTT | CASSLESNTEAFF
TRBD1 | TRBJ1-1 | few | TRBV19 | TGTGCCAGTAGTATCGACAGGGGGTACTCCGAAGCTTTCTTT | CASSIDRGYSEAFF
TRBD1 | TRBJ1-1 | NA | TRBV7-2 | TGTGCCAGCAGCTTCAGACAGGGGGCGTACACTGAAGCTTTCTTT | CASSFRQGAYTEAFF
NA | TRBJ1-5 | NA | TRBV19 | TGTGCCAGTACCCCACAGGGTTTTGGCAATCAGCCCCAGCATTTT | CASTPQGFGNQPQHF
NA | TRBJ2-1 | once | TRBV29-1 | TGCAGCGTCATAAGCTCTAGGAGTCAGCAGTTCTTC | CSVISSRSQQFF
TRBD1 | TRBJ2-7 | NA | TRBV29-1 | TGCAGCGTTGTAGGACAGGGTGGTTACGAGCAGTACTTC | CSVVGQGGYEQYF
NA | TRBJ1-2 | NA | TRBV5-6 | TGTGCCAGCAGCTTGTCAGTCTATGGCTACACCTTC | CASSLSVYGYTF
TRBD1 | TRBJ1-4 | NA | TRBV9 | TGTGCCAGCAGCGTTACAGGGGAGGCTAATGAAAAACTGTTTTTT | CASSVTGEANEKLFF
TRBD1 | TRBJ1-1 | few | TRBV5-4 | TGTGCCAGCAGGACTTTACAGGGGGGAACTGAAGCTTTCTTT | CASRTLQGGTEAFF
TRBD2 | TRBJ2-3 | NA | TRBV5-4 | TGTGCCAGCAGCCCCCGGAAAAGCGGGAGTCCGATAGATACGCAGTATTTT | CASSPRKSGSPIDTQYF
NA | TRBJ2-4 | NA | TRBV7-2 | TGTGCCAGCAGCCCACCGGGACATTTGCTAGCCAAAAACATTCAGTACTTC | CASSPPGHLLAKNIQYF
NA | TRBJ2-1 | once | TRBV14 | TGTGCCAGCAGCCAAGTGGTCGGGAGTGTCAATGAGCAGTTCTTC | CASSQVVGSVNEQFF
NA | TRBJ2-1 | NA | TRBV7-3 | TGTGCCAGCAGCTTATTCGGGGGAAGCTCCTACAATGAGCAGTTCTTC | CASSLFGGSSYNEQFF
TRBD1 | TRBJ2-1 | once | TRBV28 | TGTGCCAGCACCCCGGGACAGGGGTCCTACAATGAGCAGTTCTTC | CASTPGQGSYNEQFF
TRBD1 | TRBJ1-1 | few | TRBV19 | TGTGCCAGTACCGCCGACCCTACACAGGGGGTAGTGATCATGGCTTTCTTT | CASTADPTQGVVIMAFF
NA | TRBJ2-1 | few | TRBV5-4 | TGTGCCAGCAGCTTGGGGGGGGATGAGCAGTTCTTC | CASSLGGDEQFF
NA | TRBJ1-1 | NA | TRBV30 | TGTGCCTGGAGTGTTATCTGGCGGTTCGGAGCTTTCTTT | CAWSVIWRFGAFF
TRBD1 | TRBJ1-5 | NA | TRBV28 | TGTGCCAGCAGTCAGTTTAGATCAGGGGGTAGCAATCAGCCCCAGCATTTT | CASSQFRSGGSNQPQHF